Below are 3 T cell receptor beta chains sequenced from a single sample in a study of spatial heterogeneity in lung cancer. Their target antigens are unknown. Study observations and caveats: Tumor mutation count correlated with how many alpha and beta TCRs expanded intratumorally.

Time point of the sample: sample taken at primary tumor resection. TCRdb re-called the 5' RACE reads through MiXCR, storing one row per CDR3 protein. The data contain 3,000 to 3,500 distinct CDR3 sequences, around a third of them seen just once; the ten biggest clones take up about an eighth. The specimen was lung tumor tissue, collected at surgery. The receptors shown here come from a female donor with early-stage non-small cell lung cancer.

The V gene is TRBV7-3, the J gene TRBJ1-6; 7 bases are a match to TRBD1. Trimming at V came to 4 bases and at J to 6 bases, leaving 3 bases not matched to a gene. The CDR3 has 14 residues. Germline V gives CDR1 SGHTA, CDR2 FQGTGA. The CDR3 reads CASSSGQINSPLHF. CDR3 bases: TGTGCCAGCAGCTCGGGACAGATTAATTCACCCCTCCACTTT.

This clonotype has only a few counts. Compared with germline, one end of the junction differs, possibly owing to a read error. The CDR3 loop is CASSLGARGGSF. As DNA, the CDR3 is TGTGCCAGCAGCCTAGGGGCGCGGGGGGGCTCCTTC. The chain employs TRBV7-2 and TRBJ2-1; TRBD2 agrees at 9 bases. The CDR3 is 12 amino acids. CDR1 is SGHTA and CDR2 is FQGNSA in the germline V gene.

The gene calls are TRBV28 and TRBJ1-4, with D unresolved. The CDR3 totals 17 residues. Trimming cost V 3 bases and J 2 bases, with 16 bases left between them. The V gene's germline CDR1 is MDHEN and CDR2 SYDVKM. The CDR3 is CASSFYLGGLTNEKLFF. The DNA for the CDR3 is TGTGCCAGCAGTTTTTACCTGGGAGGGCTCACTAATGAAAAACTGTTTTTT. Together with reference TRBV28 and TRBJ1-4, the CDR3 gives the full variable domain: DVKVTQSSRYLVKRTGEKVFLECVQDMDHENMFWYRQDPGLGLRLIYFSYDVKMKEKGDIPEGYSVSREKKERFSLILESASTNQTSMYLCASSFYLGGLTNEKLFFGSGTQLSVL.